The 27 T cell receptor beta chains listed next were all sequenced from one sample in a study of cytomegalovirus exposure and HLA in healthy donors. PCR employed 60 Vbeta and 13 Jbeta primers. TCRdb's table, derived via immunoSEQ multiplex PCR, lists solely in-frame clones and lacks some. The table lists 200,000 or so clones, roughly 80% of them singletons. Sequenced: PBMCs. The receptors stem from a woman in her forties or fifties in good health and CMV-seropositive.

This chain connects TRBV7-2 to TRBJ2-2; D remains ambiguous. V was pared by 4 bases and J by 0 bases, with 9 bases between. Germline loops: CDR1 SGHTA, CDR2 FQGNSA. The CDR3 covers 15 residues. For the CDR3, the DNA is TGTGCCAGCAGCTCCCCCACTTCGAACACCGGGGAGCTGTTTTTT. This codes for CASSSPTSNTGELFF.

The chain carries TRBV13 and TRBJ2-1; tentative D call: TRBD2 (5 bases). Per the germline V gene, CDR1 is PRHDT and CDR2 is FYEKMQ (reference sequence). The CDR3 runs to 11 residues. Trimming pared 3 bases from V and 12 bases from J, leaving 9 bases between. The CDR3 is CASSLKGLQFF. As DNA, the CDR3 is TGTGCCAGCAGCTTGAAAGGACTGCAGTTCTTC.

For this clone: An end of the junction differs from the germline gene, which may be a read error. Within the sample, other DNA sequences also encode this same CDR3. The chain couples TRBV6-6 to TRBJ2-2; a possible D gene is TRBD1 (6 bases). The germline V gene encodes CDR1 MNHNY and CDR2 SVGAGI (reference sequence). CDR3 length equals 16 residues. The chain's CDR3 is CASSSTGTRGTGELFF. The CDR3 DNA sequence: TGTGCCAGCAGTTCTACCGGGACACGGGGCACCGGGGAGCTATTTTTT.

The chain has TRBV5-4 and TRBJ2-6; 8 positions match TRBD1. CDR1 is SGHNT, CDR2 YYREEE, per germline (reference sequence). Trimming cost V 4 bases and J 1 base; bases outside gene matches: 13. The CDR3 is 19 residues long. The CDR3: CASSMAGTGESSGANVLTF. CDR3 DNA sequence: TGTGCCAGCAGCATGGCCGGGACAGGCGAAAGTTCTGGGGCCAACGTCCTGACTTTC. The full variable domain, its missing parts supplied by reference TRBV5-4 and TRBJ2-6, is ETGVTQSPTHLIKTRGQQVTLRCSSQSGHNTVSWYQQALGQGPQFIFQYYREEENGRGNFPPRFSGLQFPNYSSELNVNALELDDSALYLCASSMAGTGESSGANVLTFGAGSRLTVL.

V and J are TRBV19 and TRBJ1-1; possibly TRBD1 for D (5 bases). The V and J ends lost 11 bases and 4 bases respectively, with 23 bases between them. Germline lookup yields CDR1 LNHDA and CDR2 SQIVND (reference sequence). This CDR3 is 15 amino acids long. For the CDR3, the DNA is TGTGCCTCAAGGGACGGGGGGAAAGGAGGCACTGAAGCTTTCTTT. It specifies CASRDGGKGGTEAFF.

The chain combines TRBV15 with TRBJ1-5, with 9 bases matching TRBD1. CDR1 LNHNV and CDR2 YYDKDF come from the germline V gene (reference sequence). The trim removed 1 base at V and 7 bases at J, leaving 11 bases unmatched. There are 17 residues in the CDR3. CDR3 DNA sequence: TGTGCCACCAGCAGAGTTAGGGACAGGGTAAAGGGACAGCCCCAGCATTTT. This encodes CATSRVRDRVKGQPQHF.

This clone was found once. The same CDR3 also results from other DNA sequences found in this sample. In DNA form, the CDR3 reads TGTGCCAGCGGGGGCAAAGCGGGGGCCCGAAACACCGGGGAGCTGTTTTTT. Its translation is CASGGKAGARNTGELFF. The genes are TRBV2 and TRBJ2-2, with 8 positions matching TRBD2. Germline trimming cut 8 bases from V and 2 bases from J; bases unmatched to any gene: 13. CDR1 and CDR2 (germline): SNHLY, FYNNEI. The CDR3 is made up of 17 amino acids.

V and J are TRBV19 and TRBJ2-2; TRBD2 aligns across 7 bases. Germline V lookup: CDR1 LNHDA, CDR2 SQIVND (reference sequence). This CDR3 region has 15 residues. The V gene end was trimmed by 4 bases and the J gene end by 3 bases; junction bases not matched to a gene: 5. The CDR3 bases are TGTGCCAGTAGTACCATCGCGGGGGACACCGGGGAGCTGTTTTTT. Amino acids: CASSTIAGDTGELFF.

A single count supports this clone. The J gene is TRBJ2-6, the V gene TRBV28; D is possibly TRBD1 (6 bases). CDR3 length equals 17 residues. CDR1 is MDHEN and CDR2 is SYDVKM in the germline V gene. V was pared by 4 bases and J by 3 bases, with 16 bases between. DNA of the CDR3: TGTGCCAGCAGTTCCCCACTGGGGGCAAGTGGGGCCAACGTCCTGACTTTC. Its translation is CASSSPLGASGANVLTF.

The gene calls are TRBV29-1 and TRBJ2-5, with D tentatively TRBD1 (6 bases). V was trimmed by 6 bases and J by 5 bases, leaving 13 bases between them. Germline-derived CDR1 and CDR2 are SQVTM and ANQGSEA. This CDR3 region has 12 residues. DNA for the CDR3: TGCAGCGTCGGAACCCAGGGGGAGACCCAGTACTTC. Amino acid sequence: CSVGTQGETQYF. Drawing the rest from reference TRBV29-1 and TRBJ2-5, the complete variable domain is SAVISQKPSRDICQRGTSLTIQCQVDSQVTMMFWYRQQPGQSLTLIATANQGSEATYESGFVIDKFPISRPNLTFSTLTVSNMSPEDSSIYLCSVGTQGETQYFGPGTRLLVL.

The CDR3 DNA reads TGCGCCAGCAGCGTGGATCCAGGGGGCTACGAGCAGTACTTC. Translated, it gives CASSVDPGGYEQYF. V is TRBV5-1 and J is TRBJ2-7; TRBD1 aligns across 7 bases. The CDR3 sequence is 14 residues long. Trimming took 4 bases from V and 3 from J; bases not matched to a gene: 7. Germline V CDR1 and CDR2: SGHRS, YFSETQ.

This clone was recorded once. The J gene is TRBJ1-1, the V gene TRBV10-3; possible D gene TRBD1, 6 bases. The CDR3 extends over 11 amino acids. Germline CDR1 ENHRY, CDR2 SYGVKD. V was clipped by 8 bases and J by 5 bases, with 9 bases between them. The CDR3 is CAIQRGTEAFF. The CDR3 DNA is TGTGCCATCCAAAGGGGGACTGAAGCTTTCTTT.

The chain employs TRBV4-1 and TRBJ2-1; 11 nucleotides align to TRBD2. CDR1 and CDR2 (germline): MGHRA, YSYEKL. The CDR3 loop spans 16 amino acids. J was trimmed by 3 bases and V by 7 bases; bases with no gene match: 8. In nucleotides, the CDR3 is TGCGCCAGCACCCTCCTAGCGGGGGGCCTCTACAATGAGCAGTTCTTC. Its protein product is CASTLLAGGLYNEQFF.

As concerns this clone: One end of the junction does not line up with germline, which may come from a read error. V is TRBV7-9 and J is TRBJ1-2; D perhaps matches TRBD1 (5 bases). CDR3 length: 13 amino acids. Germline assignment: CDR1 SEHNR and CDR2 FQNEAQ (reference sequence). The CDR3 is CSSSLEEGYGYTF. As DNA, the CDR3 is TGTTCCAGCAGCTTAGAGGAGGGGTATGGCTACACCTTC.

V is TRBV11-3 and J is TRBJ1-1, with no clear D. This CDR3 is built from 13 residues. Looked up from germline, CDR1 is SGHNT and CDR2 is YENEEA. V was pared by 1 base and J by 1 base, with 4 bases between. The CDR3 DNA follows: TGTGCCAGCAGCTTAGGAGCGAACACTGAAGCTTTCTTT. As protein: CASSLGANTEAFF.

The chain joins TRBV7-3 to TRBJ2-5, with 9 bases matching TRBD2. CDR3 length: 15 amino acids. Trimming took 2 bases from V and 3 from J; bases not matched to a gene: 4. Germline assignment: CDR1 SGHTA and CDR2 FQGTGA. The CDR3 coding sequence is TGTGCCAGCAGCTTACTAGCGGGGAGCAAAGAGACCCAGTACTTC. Translating gives CASSLLAGSKETQYF.

The chain recombines TRBV28 with TRBJ1-6; tentative D call: TRBD1 (5 bases). CDR1 and CDR2 (germline): MDHEN, SYDVKM. V was cut by 5 bases and J by 6 bases, with 14 bases left in between. CDR3 length equals 15 residues. The CDR3 nucleotides are TGTGCCAGCAGTCCCCTGGCAGGGCGTAATTCACCCCTCCACTTT. This codes for CASSPLAGRNSPLHF.

The chain carries TRBV5-1 and TRBJ2-7, with 9 bases fitting TRBD1. The germline V gene has CDR1 SGHRS and CDR2 YFSETQ. The CDR3 runs 15 residues. The J segment lost 1 base and the V segment lost 5 bases, leaving 7 bases of the junction unmatched. The CDR3 DNA sequence: TGCGCCAGCAGATGGGGACAGGGAGTTTCCTACGAGCAGTACTTC. It codes for CASRWGQGVSYEQYF.

The V call is TRBV6-5, the J call TRBJ1-3, with D possibly being TRBD1 (5 bases). The germline gives CDR1 MNHEY, CDR2 SVGAGI. The CDR3 is 15 amino acids. Trimming removed 0 bases from V and 0 bases from J, with 6 bases in between. The CDR3 spells CASSYSGVSGNTIYF. CDR3 DNA: TGTGCCAGCAGTTACTCAGGGGTCTCTGGAAACACCATATATTTT.

This clone was observed a few times. The rearrangement uses TRBV18 and TRBJ1-3, with TRBD1 matching over 8 bases. CDR3 length: 18 residues. Germline assignment: CDR1 KGHSH and CDR2 LQKENI. The V and J ends lost 4 bases and 0 bases, in that order; junction bases with no gene match: 11. CDR3 sequence reads: CASSLFEDRAFSGNTIYF. The CDR3 DNA sequence: TGTGCCAGCTCACTCTTCGAGGACAGGGCCTTCTCTGGAAACACCATATATTTT.

This chain joins TRBV11-2 and TRBJ1-5; possible D gene TRBD1, 5 bases. This CDR3 spans 13 amino acids. Looked up from germline, CDR1 is SGHAT and CDR2 is FQNNGV. V shed 4 bases and J shed 7 bases, with 11 bases lying between them. CDR3 sequence reads: CASSSSGDQPQHF. For the CDR3, the DNA is TGTGCCAGCAGCTCTTCGGGGGACCAGCCCCAGCATTTT.

V and J are TRBV7-3 and TRBJ2-1; TRBD2 matches at 13 bases. The CDR3 sequence is 18 residues long. Germline V gene sequence: CDR1 SGHTA, CDR2 FQGTGA. The junction had 6 bases not matched to a gene; V was cut back by 1 base and J by 3 bases. The CDR3 loop is CASSLRLAGGPGYNEQFF. The CDR3 DNA follows: TGTGCCAGCAGCTTAAGACTAGCGGGGGGACCTGGCTACAATGAGCAGTTCTTC.

V and J are TRBV18 and TRBJ1-2, with D possibly TRBD1 on 6 matching bases. V lost 3 bases and J 6 bases, leaving 11 bases between the germline ends. Germline V gives CDR1 KGHSH, CDR2 LQKENI. The CDR3 spans 13 residues. CDR3 protein: CASSPPGDDGYTF. The CDR3 DNA reads as TGTGCCAGCTCACCTCCAGGGGACGATGGCTACACCTTC.

J is TRBJ1-2 and V is TRBV6-6, with 7 bases that match TRBD1. J gave up 8 bases and V 6 bases, and 6 bases lay outside the gene matches. The CDR3 consists of 12 residues. Germline assignment: CDR1 MNHNY and CDR2 SVGAGI (reference sequence). CDR3 amino acids: CASSDRVEGYTF. The CDR3 region has the DNA TGTGCCAGCAGCGACAGGGTAGAGGGCTACACCTTC.

The chain couples TRBV19 to TRBJ2-2, with 7 bases that match TRBD1. The germline CDR1 and CDR2 sequences are LNHDA and SQIVND (reference sequence). With 7 bases clipped from V and 3 bases from J, the junction kept 8 bases outside the gene matches. This CDR3 region has 15 residues. As DNA, the CDR3 is TGTGCCAGTAAATCGAGGGGGACAGACACCGGGGAGCTGTTTTTT. Its translation: CASKSRGTDTGELFF. Based on the CDR3 plus reference TRBV19 and TRBJ2-2, the full variable domain is DGGITQSPKYLFRKEGQNVTLSCEQNLNHDAMYWYRQDPGQGLRLIYYSQIVNDFQKGDIAEGYSVSREKKESFPLTVTSAQKNPTAFYLCASKSRGTDTGELFFGEGSRLTVL.

The chain links TRBV28 to TRBJ1-2, with D possibly matching TRBD1 (5 bases). CDR3 length: 15 amino acids. Germline CDR1 is MDHEN and CDR2 is SYDVKM. Between the trimmed V and J ends, which lost 2 bases and 5 bases, there was a span of 15 bases. The CDR3 DNA reads TGTGCCAGCAGTTTAGGGAGGGGCTGGGGGTATGGCTACACCTTC. Its translation: CASSLGRGWGYGYTF.

The chain has TRBV4-1 and TRBJ2-7; 7 bases are a match to TRBD2. Germline CDR1 MGHRA, CDR2 YSYEKL. This CDR3 region has 14 residues. The V segment lost 0 bases and the J segment 5 bases; nucleotides outside the gene matches: 4. CDR3 in DNA: TGCGCCAGCAGCCAAGATCGTGGGAGGGACGAGCAGTACTTC. Translated: CASSQDRGRDEQYF.